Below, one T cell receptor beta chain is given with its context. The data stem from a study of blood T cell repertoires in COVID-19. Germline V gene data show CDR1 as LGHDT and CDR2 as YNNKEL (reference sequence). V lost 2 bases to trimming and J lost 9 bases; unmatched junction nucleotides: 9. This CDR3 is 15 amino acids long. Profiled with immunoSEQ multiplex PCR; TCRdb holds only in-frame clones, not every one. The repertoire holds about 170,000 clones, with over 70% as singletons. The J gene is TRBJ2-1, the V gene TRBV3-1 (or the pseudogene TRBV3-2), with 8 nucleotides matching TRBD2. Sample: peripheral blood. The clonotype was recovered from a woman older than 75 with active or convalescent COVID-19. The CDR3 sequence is CASSQNSGGAFEQFF. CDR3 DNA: TGTGCCAGCAGCCAAAATTCCGGGGGGGCGTTTGAGCAGTTCTTC.